This entry concerns a single TCR beta chain. The data are from a study of cytomegalovirus exposure and HLA in healthy donors. The germline gives CDR1 MNHNS, CDR2 SASEGT. The CDR3 is 14 amino acids. With 4 bases clipped from V and 7 bases from J, the junction kept 4 bases outside the gene matches. PCR amplification relied on 60 Vbeta primers (plus 13 Jbeta primers). Libraries were prepared by immunoSEQ multiplex PCR; TCRdb keeps only in-frame clonotypes and omits some of them. The sample shows roughly 130,000 clones, just under 80% of them seen only once. The sequenced sample was PBMCs. The chain joins TRBV6-1 to TRBJ1-4; 9 nucleotides line up with TRBD1. This clonotype was sampled from a man under 40 in good health and CMV-seronegative. CDR3 bases: TGTGCCAGCAGTGGGACAGGGGCGGGTGAAAAACTGTTTTTT. Amino acid sequence: CASSGTGAGEKLFF.